Reported below is one TCR beta chain. From germline, CDR1 is LNHDA and CDR2 SQIVND (reference sequence). This CDR3 is 15 amino acids long. Trimming took 2 bases from V and 3 from J; bases not matched to a gene: 3. This record belongs to a study of technical replicates of blood from several donors. Repertoires were generated with immunoSEQ multiplex PCR, while TCRdb's copy carries only in-frame clones and drops some. The data hold tens of thousands of clones, with more than 85% observed a single time. The receptor comes from a human donor in good health. Some clones in this sample may be carry-over from other donors' samples. Sequencing was done on a sample of PBMCs. The chain uses TRBV19 and TRBJ1-5; TRBD1 matches 8 bases. The CDR3 here is CASSIQGAVNQPQHF. For the CDR3, the DNA is TGTGCCAGTAGTATACAGGGGGCGGTCAATCAGCCCCAGCATTTT.